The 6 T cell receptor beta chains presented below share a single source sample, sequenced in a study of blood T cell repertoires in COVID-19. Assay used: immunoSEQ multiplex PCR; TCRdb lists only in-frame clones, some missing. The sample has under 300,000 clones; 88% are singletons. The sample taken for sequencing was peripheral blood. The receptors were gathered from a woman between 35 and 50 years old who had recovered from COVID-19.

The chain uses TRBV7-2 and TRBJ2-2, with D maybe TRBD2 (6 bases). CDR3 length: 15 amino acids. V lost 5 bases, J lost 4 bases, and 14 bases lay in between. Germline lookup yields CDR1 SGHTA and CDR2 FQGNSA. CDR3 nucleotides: TGTGCCAGCAGCGACCGCCGGGGAGGCACCGGGGAGCTGTTTTTT. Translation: CASSDRRGGTGELFF. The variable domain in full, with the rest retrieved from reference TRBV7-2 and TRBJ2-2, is GAGVSQSPSNKVTEKGKDVELRCDPISGHTALYWYRQSLGQGLEFLIYFQGNSAPDKSGLPSDRFSAERTGGSVSTLTIQRTQQEDSAVYLCASSDRRGGTGELFFGEGSRLTVL.

CDR3 sequence (DNA): TGTGCCAGCAGCCCGACTAGCGGAGCAGATACGCAGTATTTT. It encodes CASSPTSGADTQYF. V and J are TRBV11-3 and TRBJ2-3; TRBD2 aligns across 9 bases. Germline loops: CDR1 SGHNT, CDR2 YENEEA. The CDR3 is made up of 14 amino acids. Trimming at V came to 5 bases and at J to 4 bases, leaving 4 bases not matched to a gene.

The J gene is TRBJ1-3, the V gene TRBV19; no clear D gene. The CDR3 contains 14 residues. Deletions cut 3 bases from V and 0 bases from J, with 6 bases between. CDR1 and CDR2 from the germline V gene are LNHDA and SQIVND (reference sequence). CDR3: CASSMSGSGNTIYF. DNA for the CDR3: TGTGCCAGTAGTATGTCAGGCTCTGGAAACACCATATATTTT.

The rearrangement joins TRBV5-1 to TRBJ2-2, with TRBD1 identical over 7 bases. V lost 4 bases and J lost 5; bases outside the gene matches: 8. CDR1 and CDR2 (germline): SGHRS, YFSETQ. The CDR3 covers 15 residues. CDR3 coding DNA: TGCGCCAGCAGCCCCCGGGACAGCCTGACCGGGGAGCTGTTTTTT. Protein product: CASSPRDSLTGELFF.

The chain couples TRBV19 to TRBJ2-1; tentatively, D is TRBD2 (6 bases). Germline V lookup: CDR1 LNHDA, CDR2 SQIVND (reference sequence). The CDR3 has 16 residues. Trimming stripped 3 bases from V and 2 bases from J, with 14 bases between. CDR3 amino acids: CASSMGGTHPYNEQFF. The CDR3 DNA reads TGTGCCAGTAGTATGGGCGGGACTCATCCCTACAATGAGCAGTTCTTC.

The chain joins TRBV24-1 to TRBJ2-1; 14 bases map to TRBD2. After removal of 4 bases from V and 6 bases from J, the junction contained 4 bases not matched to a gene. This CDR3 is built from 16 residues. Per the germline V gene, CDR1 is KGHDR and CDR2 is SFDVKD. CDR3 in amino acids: CATSETGTSGSNEQFF. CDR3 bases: TGTGCCACCAGTGAGACCGGGACTAGCGGGAGCAATGAGCAGTTCTTC.